This T cell receptor (beta chain) was profiled in a study of CD8 T cells in Susac syndrome. Study background: When blood was collected, patients with Susac syndrome were therapy-naive, were taking corticosteroids, or were receiving intravenous immunoglobulin alone.

When the RNA was reverse transcribed, random hexamers were used with an input of roughly 0.45 to 1 ug. Across 54 Vbeta and 13 Jbeta, TCR beta CDR3 was amplified with immunoSEQ multiplex PCR. TCRdb independently ran MiXCR on the immunoSEQ multiplex PCR reads; one entry per CDR3 protein. This table has some 190,000 distinct CDR3 sequences, about 95% appearing once. TCR beta sequencing was performed on blood CD8+ and CD4+ T cells. V dropped 5 bases and J dropped 5 bases, with 13 bases sitting between them. CDR3 length: 13 residues. Germline V gives CDR1 LNHDA, CDR2 SQIVND (reference sequence). The receptor was isolated from a human donor with Susac syndrome. The sequenced sample consisted of CD4+ T cells from PBMCs. The chain links TRBV19 to TRBJ2-7; TRBD2 might be the D (5 bases). In nucleotides, the CDR3 is TGTGCCAGTAGTCCTCAACACGGGGACGAGCAGTACTTC. This translates into CASSPQHGDEQYF.